A single sample is the source of the 13 T cell receptor beta chains below, sequenced in a study of OX40 agonist ivuxolimab in advanced cancers. Profiling relied on immunoSEQ multiplex PCR, and the TCRdb table lists in-frame clones only, not all of them. The sample has some 86,000 clones; around 90% are singletons. The sample here was CD4+ or CD8+ T cells sorted from blood, taken in a trial of the OX40 agonist ivuxolimab. These receptors originate from an adult with an advanced solid tumor such as melanoma, head and neck, liver or kidney cancer.

The rearrangement links TRBV29-1 to TRBJ2-5; 9 bases match TRBD1. This CDR3 comprises 15 residues. Germline V gene data show CDR1 as SQVTM and CDR2 as ANQGSEA. With 6 bases clipped from V and 7 bases from J, the junction kept 15 bases outside the gene matches. CDR3 DNA sequence: TGCAGCGTCGCAGTTGGGGACAGGGCCTCCGGGACCCAGTACTTC. Translated, it gives CSVAVGDRASGTQYF.

V gene TRBV7-9 combines with J gene TRBJ1-1; D remains unclear. Germline V gene sequence: CDR1 SEHNR, CDR2 FQNEAQ (reference sequence). This CDR3 has 12 residues. The CDR3 is CACGGRNTEAFF. The CDR3 DNA sequence: TGTGCTTGCGGAGGACGGAACACTGAAGCTTTCTTT.

The gene calls are TRBV5-4 and TRBJ2-5; TRBD2 matches at 10 bases. The end of the DNA fits TRBJ2-7 better, so the J call may be wrong. This CDR3 spans 15 amino acids. Germline loops: CDR1 SGHNT, CDR2 YYREEE (reference sequence). The DNA for the CDR3 is TGTGCCAGCAGCTTGGTTTCTAGCGGGAGCTACGAGCAGTACTTC. Translation gives CASSLVSSGSYEQYF.

V gene TRBV6-1 combines with J gene TRBJ1-4; D not certain. CDR1 and CDR2 (germline): MNHNS, SASEGT. This CDR3 spans 13 amino acids. Trimming took 6 bases from V and 2 from J, leaving 7 bases between them. Here the CDR3 reads CASRAGTNEKLFF. The CDR3 DNA sequence: TGTGCCAGCAGAGCGGGGACTAATGAAAAACTGTTTTTT.

This clone turned up a few times. CDR3 protein: CASSLALSSPLHF. In DNA, the CDR3 is TGCGCCAGCAGCTTGGCCTTATCTTCACCCCTCCACTTT. The V call is TRBV5-1, the J call TRBJ1-6; D not certain. The CDR3 runs to 13 residues. Trimming removed 0 bases at V and 9 bases at J, with 7 bases between. Germline V gives CDR1 SGHRS, CDR2 YFSETQ. Based on the CDR3 plus reference TRBV5-1 and TRBJ1-6, the full variable domain is KAGVTQTPRYLIKTRGQQVTLSCSPISGHRSVSWYQQTPGQGLQFLFEYFSETQRNKGNFPGRFSGRQFSNSRSEMNVSTLELGDSALYLCASSLALSSPLHFGNGTRLTVT.

V usage is TRBV10-1 and J usage is TRBJ2-7; unclear D gene. This CDR3 comprises 13 residues. Germline CDR1 WNHNN, CDR2 SYGVQD (reference sequence). V lost 2 bases to trimming and J lost 5 bases, with 10 bases between them. The CDR3 DNA sequence: TGCGCCAGCAGTGAGAGATTGGAAAACGAGCAGTACTTC. This sequence encodes CASSERLENEQYF.

The sample holds a few counts of this clone. This chain links TRBV5-6 with TRBJ1-5; possible D gene TRBD1, 5 bases. This CDR3 contains 15 residues. The V gene's germline CDR1 is SGHDT and CDR2 YYEEEE. Trimming cost V 2 bases and J 0 bases, with 9 bases left between them. DNA of the CDR3: TGTGCCAGCAGCTTAAGGGGCAGTAGCAATCAGCCCCAGCATTTT. It specifies CASSLRGSSNQPQHF.

The chain recombines TRBV7-2 with TRBJ2-7; 7 bases line up with TRBD2. The CDR3 spans 15 residues. V gave up 5 bases and J gave up 2 bases; unmatched junction bases: 9. Looked up from germline, CDR1 is SGHTA and CDR2 is FQGNSA. CDR3: CASSLLADTPYEQYF. The DNA of the CDR3 is TGTGCCAGCAGCCTCCTAGCGGACACGCCCTACGAGCAGTACTTC.

The chain carries TRBV19 and TRBJ2-7; 9 bases line up with TRBD1. CDR3 length: 14 amino acids. Germline CDR1 and CDR2: LNHDA and SQIVND (reference sequence). V gave up 6 bases and J gave up 4 bases; unmatched junction bases: 7. The CDR3 loop is CASSGGDRDYEQYF. CDR3 DNA sequence: TGTGCCAGTAGCGGAGGGGACAGGGATTACGAGCAGTACTTC.

This clone was seen a single time. V and J are TRBV7-3 and TRBJ2-1; 9 bases agree with TRBD2. The J segment lost 2 bases and the V segment lost 8 bases, leaving 4 bases of the junction unmatched. The CDR3 totals 14 residues. CDR1 SGHTA and CDR2 FQGTGA come from the germline V gene. CDR3 in DNA: TGTGCCAGCGGCGGGGGGGCCGCCTACAATGAGCAGTTCTTC. Translating it yields CASGGGAAYNEQFF.

The chain uses TRBV7-3 and TRBJ2-5, with 9 nucleotides matching TRBD2. The J call is in doubt because the DNA end fits TRBJ2-7 better. The CDR3 totals 15 residues. Per germline, CDR1 SGHTA and CDR2 FQGTGA. CDR3 protein: CASSLEAGGPYEQYF. For the CDR3, the DNA is TGTGCCAGCAGCTTAGAAGCGGGAGGCCCCTACGAGCAGTACTTC.

The chain uses TRBV6-1 and TRBJ1-2; D may be TRBD1 (6 bases). Germline V lookup: CDR1 MNHNS, CDR2 SASEGT. This CDR3 has 17 amino acids. V was clipped by 4 bases and J by 5 bases, with 23 bases between them. In DNA, the CDR3 is TGTGCCAGCAGTGGCACAATGGGACACAGCAGTAGGTATGGCTACACCTTC. This sequence encodes CASSGTMGHSSRYGYTF.

This clone was seen a handful of times. This rearrangement joins TRBV28 to TRBJ2-7, with D unresolved. The V and J ends lost 6 bases and 2 bases respectively, with 5 bases between them. The CDR3 loop spans 11 amino acids. The germline V gene encodes CDR1 MDHEN and CDR2 SYDVKM. Here the CDR3 reads CASSYAYEQYF. The CDR3 coding sequence is TGTGCCAGCAGCTACGCCTACGAGCAGTACTTC.